This T cell receptor (beta chain) is from a study of technical replicates of blood from a handful of donors. Profiling relied on immunoSEQ multiplex PCR, and the TCRdb table lists in-frame clones only, not all of them. The data hold approximately 65,000 clones, with approximately 83% observed a single time. The germline CDR1 and CDR2 sequences are MGHRA and YSYEKL. CDR3 length: 15 residues. J was trimmed by 5 bases and V by 2 bases; bases with no gene match: 4. This sequence joins TRBV4-1 and TRBJ1-4, with 8 bases fitting TRBD1. This sequence was found in a human donor in good health. Some clones in this sample may be carry-over from other donors' samples. Material: PBMCs. CDR3 residues: CASSQSGTGNEKLFF. In nucleotides, the CDR3 is TGCGCCAGCAGCCAATCCGGGACAGGCAATGAAAAACTGTTTTTT.